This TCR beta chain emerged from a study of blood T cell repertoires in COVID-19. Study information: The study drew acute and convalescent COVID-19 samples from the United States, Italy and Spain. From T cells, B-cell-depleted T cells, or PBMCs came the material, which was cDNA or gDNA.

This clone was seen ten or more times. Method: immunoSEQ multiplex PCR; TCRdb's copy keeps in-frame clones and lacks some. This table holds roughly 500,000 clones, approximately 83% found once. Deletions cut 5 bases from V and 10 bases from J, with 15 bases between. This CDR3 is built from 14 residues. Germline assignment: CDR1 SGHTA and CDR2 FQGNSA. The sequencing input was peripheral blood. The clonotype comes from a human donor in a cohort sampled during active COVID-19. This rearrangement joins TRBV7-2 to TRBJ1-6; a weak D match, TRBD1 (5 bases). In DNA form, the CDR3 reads TGTGCCAGCAGCACCGCCGGGGGATGGTCACCCCTCCACTTT. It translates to CASSTAGGWSPLHF.